This TCR beta chain stems from a study of lymphopenia after photon versus proton radiotherapy. A remark on this clone: Its antigen is as yet unknown.

Some clones are missing from TCRdb's copy, which holds only in-frame ones; the method was immunoSEQ multiplex PCR. Here the sample spans 70,000 to 95,000 clones, about 86% being singletons. V was clipped by 3 bases and J by 2 bases, with 10 bases between them. This CDR3 comprises 14 residues. Per germline, CDR1 MDHEN and CDR2 SYDVKM. Study-level findings and limits: Authors raise, but do not show, better survival with proton therapy. Post-nadir diversity loss with photons came from oligoclonal expansion, particularly CD8+ Temra cells. Under photons, naive T cells and diversity fell while effector/memory populations rose.

This chain joins TRBV28 and TRBJ1-2, with D hard to call. This clonotype was obtained from a man aged 55 to 70 with pancreatic cancer. The sample was peripheral blood, taken from a patient treated with proton-based radiotherapy. CDR3 sequence: CASSLVPGNYGYTF. DNA of the CDR3: TGTGCCAGCAGTTTGGTCCCGGGGAACTATGGCTACACCTTC.